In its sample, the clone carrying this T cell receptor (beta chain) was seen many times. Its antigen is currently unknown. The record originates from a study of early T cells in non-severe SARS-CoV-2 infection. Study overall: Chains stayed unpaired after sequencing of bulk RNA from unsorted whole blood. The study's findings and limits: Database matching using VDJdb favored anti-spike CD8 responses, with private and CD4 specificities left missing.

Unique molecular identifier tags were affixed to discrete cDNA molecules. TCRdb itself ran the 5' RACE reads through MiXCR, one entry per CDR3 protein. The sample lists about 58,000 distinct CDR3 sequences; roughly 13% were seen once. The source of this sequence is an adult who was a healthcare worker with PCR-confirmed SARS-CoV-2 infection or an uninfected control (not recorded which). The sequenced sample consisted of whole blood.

The CDR3 bases are TGTGCCAGCAGCAGACAGATGACTAATGAAAAACTGTTTTTT. Its translation: CASSRQMTNEKLFF. The chain combines TRBV9 with TRBJ1-4, with a weak D call TRBD1 (5 bases). CDR1 and CDR2 from the germline V gene are SGDLS and YYNGEE. The CDR3 covers 14 residues. V was clipped by 4 bases and J by 2 bases, with 9 bases between them.